The 27 T cell receptor beta chains below all came from one sample that was sequenced in a study of T cells in Graves' hyperthyroidism and ophthalmopathy. Amplified TCR beta CDR3 regions came from RNA transcripts. RT-PCR in the first round (using the HTBI primer set) targeted the TCR CDR3. TCRdb reanalysed the multiplex PCR reads using MiXCR and keeps one entry per CDR3 protein. The sample has about 840,000 distinct CDR3 sequences; 38% are singletons. The material sequenced was blood. These receptors all come from a man aged 18 to 29 with Graves' hyperthyroidism.

Comments on this clonotype: Given a much more abundant clone one base away, this may be a read error. The chain carries TRBV10-2 and TRBJ1-2; 7 nucleotides agree with TRBD1. From germline, CDR1 is WSHSY and CDR2 SAAADI. This CDR3 has 14 residues. With V trimmed by 5 bases and J by 4 bases, 7 bases remained unmatched. The CDR3 reads CASSLGQPSYGYTF. In DNA form, the CDR3 reads TGCGCCAGCAGTCTGGGACAGCCCTCCTATGGCTACACCTTC.

The DNA for the CDR3 is TGTGCCAGCAGCCAAGAGTTTGGGTGGAACACTGAAGCTTTCTTT. Translating it yields CASSQEFGWNTEAFF. The rearrangement uses TRBV5-5 and TRBJ1-1; D gene uncertain. Germline lookup yields CDR1 SGHKS and CDR2 YYEKEE (reference sequence). Trimming took 4 bases from V and 1 from J, leaving 14 bases between them. The CDR3 is 15 amino acids.

Of note for this clonotype: A much more abundant neighbour one base away suggests this may be a read error. It is likely a read error, because the conserved phenylalanine at the end of the CDR3 is missing. The chain is built from TRBV20-1 and TRBJ2-5; D unclear. CDR1 and CDR2 (germline): DFQATT, SNEGSKA (reference sequence). The CDR3 loop spans 11 amino acids. V was pared by 4 bases and J by 10 bases, with 13 bases between. The CDR3 loop is CSAKSRTGQYL. The CDR3, as DNA: TGCAGTGCTAAAAGTAGGACCGGCCAGTACCTC.

This chain links TRBV29-1 with TRBJ1-4; 9 nucleotides line up with TRBD1. Unmatched junction bases numbered 6, after V lost 3 bases and J lost 10 bases. Germline CDR1 SQVTM, CDR2 ANQGSEA. This CDR3 comprises 13 residues. DNA of the CDR3: TGCAGCGTTGAGGAAACAGGGGGCACAAAACTGTTTTTT. It is translated as CSVEETGGTKLFF.

Comment on this clonotype: One junction end does not reproduce the germline sequence, and a read error may be involved. The genes are TRBV10-3 and TRBJ1-2; 7 positions match TRBD1. The germline V gene encodes CDR1 ENHRY and CDR2 SYGVKD. The length of the CDR3 is 15 residues. CDR3: CASSEPSGTADGYAF. The DNA of the CDR3 is TGTGCCAGCAGTGAACCCTCGGGGACAGCGGATGGCTACGCCTTC.

The chain joins TRBV10-3 to TRBJ1-1, with a possible D match to TRBD1 (5 bases). The CDR3 spans 14 residues. V shed 5 bases and J shed 2 bases, with 12 bases lying between them. The germline CDR1 and CDR2 sequences are ENHRY and SYGVKD. CDR3 amino acids: CAISISTANTEAFF. CDR3 nucleotide sequence: TGTGCCATCAGTATCTCGACAGCCAACACTGAAGCTTTCTTT.

The chain employs TRBV9 and TRBJ1-1; D perhaps matches TRBD1 (6 bases). This CDR3 is built from 13 residues. CDR1 and CDR2 (germline): SGDLS, YYNGEE. Trimming took 5 bases from V and 4 from J, leaving 12 bases between them. The CDR3 reads CASRVQGSTEAFF. The CDR3 DNA is TGTGCCAGCAGGGTCCAGGGGAGCACTGAAGCTTTCTTT.

This clonotype was recorded many times. The V and J genes are TRBV10-3 and TRBJ2-2; weak D call: TRBD2 (6 bases). CDR3 length equals 14 residues. Germline V lookup: CDR1 ENHRY, CDR2 SYGVKD. With 11 bases removed from V and 4 bases from J, the gap between germline ends came to 17 bases. CDR3 sequence reads: CAANPVGGTGELFF. In DNA, the CDR3 is TGTGCCGCAAACCCGGTGGGAGGCACCGGGGAGCTGTTTTTT.

The J gene is TRBJ2-7, the V gene TRBV20-1; 14 positions agree with TRBD2. V shed 6 bases and J 3 bases; nucleotides not matched to a gene: 16. This CDR3 has 18 amino acids. Germline V gives CDR1 DFQATT, CDR2 SNEGSKA (reference sequence). CDR3 in amino acids: CSAPRGTSGRISGYEQYF. The CDR3 DNA sequence: TGCAGTGCCCCCCGTGGGACTAGCGGGAGAATAAGCGGCTACGAGCAGTACTTC.

This clonotype was observed many times. This chain connects TRBV9 to TRBJ1-5, with a weak D call TRBD1 (5 bases). V dropped 4 bases and J dropped 7 bases, with 12 bases sitting between them. The germline V gene has CDR1 SGDLS and CDR2 YYNGEE. This CDR3 spans 13 amino acids. CDR3 DNA: TGTGCCAGCAGCCCCACAGGAGAGCAGCCCCAGCATTTT. Encoded protein: CASSPTGEQPQHF. Using reference TRBV9 and TRBJ1-5 for the parts outside the CDR3, the full variable domain is DSGVTQTPKHLITATGQRVTLRCSPRSGDLSVYWYQQSLDQGLQFLIQYYNGEERAKGNILERFSAQQFPDLHSELNLSSLELGDSALYFCASSPTGEQPQHFGDGTRLSIL.

Comment on this clonotype: A much larger clonotype is one base distant, so this may be a read error. The chain carries TRBV12-3 or TRBV12-4 and TRBJ2-2; 15 bases line up with TRBD2. The CDR3 sequence is 15 residues long. With 5 bases clipped from V and 7 bases from J, the junction kept 2 bases outside the gene matches. The CDR3 DNA sequence: TGTGCCAGCAGTGCGGGACTAGCGGGAGGCGGGGAGCTGTTTTTT. As protein: CASSAGLAGGGELFF.

The chain uses TRBV7-9 and TRBJ2-7; possible D gene TRBD2, 5 bases. The CDR3 runs to 15 residues. The V gene's germline CDR1 is SEHNR and CDR2 FQNEAQ (reference sequence). V was trimmed by 5 bases and J by 0 bases, leaving 14 bases between them. CDR3 DNA sequence: TGTGCCAGCAGCCAAGAGGGAGCACCCTCCTACGAGCAGTACTTC. Translating gives CASSQEGAPSYEQYF. Looking up the rest from reference TRBV7-9 and TRBJ2-7 gives the full variable domain: DTGVSQNPRHKITKRGQNVTFRCDPISEHNRLYWYRQTLGQGPEFLTYFQNEAQLEKSRLLSDRFSAERPKGSFSTLEIQRTEQGDSAMYLCASSQEGAPSYEQYFGPGTRLTVT.

Here the CDR3 DNA reads TGTGCCAGCAGGGTCCGGGGTAGGGAGCTGTTTTTT. It translates to CASRVRGRELFF. This sequence joins TRBV12-3 or TRBV12-4 and TRBJ2-2, with D perhaps TRBD2 (5 bases). The V end lost 6 bases, the J end lost 9 bases, and 11 bases lay between the germline ends. The length of the CDR3 is 12 residues.

V and J are TRBV7-3 and TRBJ1-1, with 8 nucleotides matching TRBD1. V shed 5 bases and J 0 bases; nucleotides not matched to a gene: 11. This CDR3 is built from 17 residues. Germline CDR1 and CDR2: SGHTA and FQGTGA. CDR3 DNA: TGTGCCAGCAGCGTTGAGACAGGGGAAGGGATGAACACTGAAGCTTTCTTT. Protein product: CASSVETGEGMNTEAFF.

The table lists this clonotype with a count of one. This rearrangement joins TRBV29-1 to TRBJ1-2; 8 nucleotides agree with TRBD1. CDR3 size: 13 residues. The J segment lost 3 bases and the V segment lost 5 bases, leaving 5 bases of the junction unmatched. Germline loops: CDR1 SQVTM, CDR2 ANQGSEA. In DNA, the CDR3 is TGCAGCGTTAAGACAGGGGCACACTATGGCTACACCTTC. Encoded protein: CSVKTGAHYGYTF.

There are many counts of this clonotype. The gene calls are TRBV7-8 and TRBJ2-7, with 9 bases matching TRBD2. Losses at the gene ends were 1 base for V and 3 bases for J; bases not matched to a gene: 4. Germline V gene lookup returns CDR1 SGHVS and CDR2 FQNEAQ. The CDR3 spans 15 residues. CDR3 protein: CASSLVREGYYEQYF. The CDR3 bases are TGTGCCAGCAGCTTAGTGCGGGAGGGATACTACGAGCAGTACTTC. The entire variable domain, with the rest obtained from reference TRBV7-8 and TRBJ2-7, is as follows: GAGVSQSPRYKVAKRGQDVALRCDPISGHVSLFWYQQALGQGPEFLTYFQNEAQLDKSGLPSDRFFAERPEGSVSTLKIQRTQQEDSAVYLCASSLVREGYYEQYFGPGTRLTVT.

This clonotype was found a few times. The V call is TRBV5-1, the J call TRBJ1-2, with 10 bases that match TRBD1. From germline, CDR1 is SGHRS and CDR2 YFSETQ. After removal of 4 bases from V and 6 bases from J, the junction contained 9 bases not matched to a gene. The CDR3 is made up of 15 amino acids. The CDR3 is CASSLDPGTGDGYTF. The CDR3, as DNA: TGCGCCAGCAGCCTCGACCCTGGGACAGGGGATGGCTACACCTTC.

The chain combines TRBV7-2 with TRBJ2-7; D perhaps matches TRBD2 (5 bases). The germline V and J ends were trimmed by 5 bases and 6 bases, with 29 bases remaining between them. The germline V gene encodes CDR1 SGHTA and CDR2 FQGNSA. CDR3 length equals 18 residues. CDR3 amino acids: CASSQEDRAGSPGSEQYF. CDR3 in DNA: TGTGCCAGCAGCCAAGAAGACCGGGCGGGTTCTCCGGGATCCGAGCAGTACTTC.

This clonotype occurred many times. V and J are TRBV2 and TRBJ2-6; D uncertain. This CDR3 spans 15 amino acids. Germline V gene data show CDR1 as SNHLY and CDR2 as FYNNEI. Trimming removed 8 bases from V and 2 bases from J, with 13 bases in between. This CDR3 is CASSKALPGANVLTF. In DNA, the CDR3 is TGTGCCAGCTCAAAGGCACTACCTGGGGCCAACGTCCTGACTTTC.

J is TRBJ1-5 and V is TRBV7-2, with a weak D call TRBD1 (6 bases). V lost 2 bases and J lost 0, with 17 bases in between. The CDR3 totals 18 residues. Germline-derived CDR1 and CDR2 are SGHTA and FQGNSA. The CDR3 sequence is CASSLWSGGGYSNQPQHF. CDR3 nucleotides: TGTGCCAGCAGCTTATGGTCTGGCGGGGGCTATAGCAATCAGCCCCAGCATTTT.

A remark on this clonotype: The junction does not match germline at one end; this may be a read error. The chain combines TRBV7-7 with TRBJ2-7; D is perhaps TRBD1 or TRBD2 (5 bases each). Germline CDR1 reads SSHAT; CDR2 reads FNYEAQ (reference sequence). The CDR3 length is 15 residues. The CDR3 sequence is CASSLQGDPIYEQYF. CDR3 nucleotides: TGTGCTAGCAGCCTCCAGGGAGACCCCATCTACGAGCAGTACTTC.

This clonotype was seen a few times. DNA of the CDR3: TGTGCCAGCAGCCCGAGCCGGGACACCGGGGAGCTGTTTTTT. Protein: CASSPSRDTGELFF. The rearrangement links TRBV7-3 to TRBJ2-2; D uncertain. This CDR3 spans 14 amino acids. Per the germline V gene, CDR1 is SGHTA and CDR2 is FQGTGA. The V and J ends lost 5 bases and 3 bases respectively, with 10 bases between them.

The sample holds a few counts of this clonotype. The V and J genes are TRBV20-1 and TRBJ2-5; 7 bases map to TRBD2. CDR3 length equals 14 residues. V lost 1 base and J lost 2; bases outside the gene matches: 4. Per the germline V gene, CDR1 is DFQATT and CDR2 is SNEGSKA (reference sequence). In DNA, the CDR3 is TGCAGTGCTAGAGGGATCGGGAGGCAAGAGACCCAGTACTTC. Translation gives CSARGIGRQETQYF.

The rearrangement links TRBV15 to TRBJ1-5; no clear D gene. The V gene's germline CDR1 is LNHNV and CDR2 YYDKDF (reference sequence). Trimming pared 6 bases from V and 2 bases from J, leaving 20 bases between. The CDR3 has 17 residues. The CDR3 loop reads CATSSGGSIVGNQPQHF. The CDR3 coding sequence is TGTGCCACCAGTTCAGGCGGGAGCATTGTGGGCAATCAGCCCCAGCATTTT.

This clonotype was detected once. The V and J genes are TRBV29-1 and TRBJ1-5, with 7 bases identical to TRBD1. The V and J ends lost 8 bases and 5 bases, in that order; junction bases with no gene match: 9. The CDR3 is made up of 13 amino acids. Germline assignment: CDR1 SQVTM and CDR2 ANQGSEA. The CDR3 region has the DNA TGCAGCAGTTTCAGACAGGGTTATCAGCCCCAGCATTTT. Amino acids: CSSFRQGYQPQHF.

There are many counts of this clonotype. The chain has TRBV29-1 and TRBJ2-2; D remains ambiguous. Trimming took 4 bases from V and 6 from J, leaving 9 bases between them. Germline CDR1 reads SQVTM; CDR2 reads ANQGSEA. The CDR3 consists of 12 residues. The CDR3 DNA reads as TGCAGCGTTGGGGTAGGGTCCGGGGAGCTGTTTTTT. It is translated as CSVGVGSGELFF.

This chain joins TRBV9 and TRBJ1-3; tentative D call: TRBD1 (5 bases). The CDR3 runs 16 residues. The V and J ends lost 4 bases and 0 bases respectively, with 14 bases between them. Per the germline V gene, CDR1 is SGDLS and CDR2 is YYNGEE. The CDR3 DNA follows: TGTGCCAGCAGCTTGGGGGGACCGCGCTCTGGAAACACCATATATTTT. It translates to CASSLGGPRSGNTIYF. Variable domain in full (rest from reference TRBV9 and TRBJ1-3): DSGVTQTPKHLITATGQRVTLRCSPRSGDLSVYWYQQSLDQGLQFLIQYYNGEERAKGNILERFSAQQFPDLHSELNLSSLELGDSALYFCASSLGGPRSGNTIYFGEGSWLTVV.